This paragraph covers one T cell receptor (beta chain) sequence. This clonotype came up once. Its antigen remains unidentified. Nothing much larger sits one base from this clone, and base qualities are not available. A solitary read yields weak support. From its cysteine to its phenylalanine, the CDR3 spans 15 amino acids. Left in the record is the CDR3 DNA by itself, 45 bases read in frame from the first base. Trimmed from V: 8 bases; trimmed from J: 5 bases; junction bases lacking a gene match: 9. Rearranged TRB sequences spanning V, D and J segments were amplified in a multiplex touch-down PCR with a mixed TRB-A/B primer pool. Illumina adapters and sample indices were attached to the amplicons in two consecutive PCR reactions using Phusion HS II polymerase. Amplicons were gel-purified with the NucleoSpin Gel and PCR Clean-up kit, then checked with Qubit and an Agilent 2100 Bioanalyzer. Sequencing of the libraries was done on an Illumina MiSeq with paired-end, single-indexed 600-cycle runs. As for the authors' bioinformatics: MiXCR versions 2.12 and 3.0.5 were used to process the TRB sequences. Each unique CDR3 nucleotide sequence was treated as one clone, and only productive sequences with two or more reads were kept. Shannon diversity, evenness, clonality (one minus evenness), and alpha-parameterized diversity profiles from alpha 0 to 5 were included as repertoire metrics. The IGoR algorithm was used to calculate generation probabilities for clones in the paired samples taken before and after chemotherapy. TCRdb's own reprocessing of the public reads used fastp at Q25 and MiXCR and kept productive beta chains. Rows are unified per CDR3 protein, each entry keeping the most common DNA and genes. None of the V and J calls come from the authors' own analysis; TCRdb made them. Across this sample there are roughly 6,600 distinct CDR3 sequences, with more than 25% seen only once. Approximately 6.9% of the sample rests with the top ten.

TCR beta rearrangements were amplified from genomic DNA extracted from peripheral blood rather than from sorted cells or RNA. This specimen belongs to a study of T cell repertoires in aging, cancer and after chemotherapy (dated by TCRdb to 2018 to 2020). Study-level background: The donors fell into six age groups ranging from 30 or younger to 70 or older, and each group had at least three individuals. Alongside approximately 95 healthy donors serving as a reference group, the cohort included some 220 cancer patients, of whom some 90 had hematological cancers and 120 to 130 had solid cancers. The study profiled peripheral blood TCR beta repertoires from healthy donors and cancer patients to examine immunoaging and T cell reconstitution after chemotherapy. Healthy donor control TCR repertoires were recorded over several months to years and showed clear clonal overlap across re-sampling. The complete dataset included some 9 million TCR reads. Findings and caveats that apply to the study as a whole: In healthy donors, the decline in TCR diversity with age was mainly explained by loss of richness, whereas in cancer patients loss of evenness was also found to contribute. In both cancer cohorts, the median generation probability rose over the chemotherapy interval, which suggests that the repertoire was reconstituted through rebound thymic output. Untreated patients with hematological or solid cancers showed significantly lower blood TCR diversity and higher clonality than age-matched healthy donors. According to the authors, the repertoire data do not allow conclusions to be drawn about immunological memory after chemotherapy.

The rearranged chain carries TRBV12-3 or TRBV12-4 and TRBJ2-1, and TRBD2 matches 10 of the central bases. What was sequenced was blood. This sequence was found in a human donor in good health. In nucleotides, the sequence is TGTGCCAGCGTTCCTAGCGGGAGAGGGGACAATGAGCAGTTCTTC. Its translation reads: CASVPSGRGDNEQFF.